This TCR beta chain appears in the sequencing data of a study of blood T cell repertoires in COVID-19. Data came from immunoSEQ multiplex PCR; TCRdb stores just in-frame clones and leaves some out. The data show 150,000 to 190,000 clones, around four fifths seen once. Germline assignment: CDR1 LNHDA and CDR2 SQIVND (reference sequence). The CDR3 covers 15 residues. Trimming left V 9 bases short and J 9 bases short, with 24 bases between. The sample taken for sequencing was PBMCs or T cells enriched from blood (not recorded which). The TCR originated in a man aged 45-60 years who had recovered from COVID-19. The rearrangement joins TRBV19 to TRBJ1-5; the D gene is possibly TRBD1 (6 bases). CDR3 region: CASQSGGRIMGPQHF. The CDR3 DNA follows: TGTGCCAGCCAGAGCGGGGGGCGCATCATGGGGCCCCAGCATTTT.